The clone carrying this TCR beta chain was detected only a few times. Looked up from germline, CDR1 is SEHNR and CDR2 is FQNEAQ (reference sequence). The CDR3 length is 16 residues. V was cut by 7 bases and J by 0 bases, with 17 bases left in between. The data were obtained in a study of blood T cell repertoires in COVID-19. Data came from immunoSEQ multiplex PCR; TCRdb stores just in-frame clones and leaves some out. In the table there are about 280,000 clones, around 90% of which are singletons. The clonotype originates from a man between 18 and 35 years old with active or convalescent COVID-19. The sequencing sample was made of peripheral blood. The chain joins TRBV7-9 to TRBJ2-3, with D tentatively TRBD1 (6 bases). The CDR3 is CASTARTGHSTDTQYF. The DNA for the CDR3 is TGTGCCAGCACCGCACGGACGGGACATAGCACAGATACGCAGTATTTT.